Below, one T cell receptor (beta chain) is given with its context. There is no known antigen for this receptor. Base quality data are lacking; no much larger clone is found one base away. The meaning of the sample's time point label: baseline before first vaccination. Taken with the paper, the label for treatment or condition translates to: meningococcal conjugate vaccine given as trial control. Vaccinee samples came from UK trials COV001 and COV002, including a single-blind randomized controlled phase 2/3 trial of AZD1222 (ChAdOx1 nCoV-19) in healthy adults. Trial participant PBMC samples were collected at day 0 and day 28 after the second dose for TCRbeta chain sequencing. This sample is part of a study of T cell responses to AZD1222 COVID-19 vaccine (dated by TCRdb to about 2021). With regard to the full study: A total of more than 230 trial participants underwent TCR sequencing, of whom approximately 200 had received two doses of AZD1222 and 26 had received two doses of the MenACWY control vaccine. Trial participants were enrolled by age into subgroups of 18-55, 56-69 and 70-plus years, and around 150, 28 and 57 TCR-sequenced participants, respectively, were included in these subgroups.

General study outcomes and caveats: Participants were mostly white British, with more females than males. The authors suggested clonal diversity may have been underestimated. A significant rise in spike-specific TCR breadth and depth was observed after two AZD1222 doses relative to day 0 and relative to MenACWY recipients. Only six AZD1222 recipients were SARS-CoV-2 seropositive at baseline, limiting conclusions about previously exposed vaccinees. Vaccine-associated CD4 TCRs spanned the whole spike protein, with dominant responses in regions 160-218 and 743-854. In the small 56-69-year group, the increase in depth fell short of significance, most likely because of low power. No day 14 peak-response samples were available, so repertoires were characterized only after the peak T cell response. Epitopes outside the regions mutated in the B.1.351 and B.1.1.7 variants were reportedly recognized by nearly half of the unique spike-specific TCRs.

Deletion took 7 bases off V and 4 bases off J, with a span of 10 bases between the germline ends. The CDR3 holds 13 amino acids from the cysteine to the phenylalanine. This entry keeps only the CDR3 DNA: 39 bases, framed from base 1. CDR1 and CDR2 are drawn from the germline V gene: SNHLY, FYNNEI. The CDR3 regions of human TCRbeta chains were analyzed by immunosequencing. Per the original workflow: Repertoire TCRs were checked for matches against a reference library of SARS-CoV-2-specific TCRs that had been generated using the MIRA antigen-specificity platform. Breadth was defined as the fraction of unique TCRs that were SARS-CoV-2-associated, and depth was defined as the fraction of total T cells that were SARS-CoV-2-associated. Using the MIRA data, each spike-specific TCR was assigned both to the spike region to which the TCR was reactive and to a CD4 or CD8 class. Log10-transformed breadth and depth values were compared by one-way ANOVA with Sidak's multiple comparisons tests. TCRdb provides this immuneACCESS table in a form limited to in-frame rearrangements. Some clones are lacking; in checked studies, under half of them reflect an unresolved V gene, and why the rest are absent is not known. Clonal size and the V and J genes are those of that table, whereas D and trimming came from the DNA. This sample is represented by approximately 83,000 clones; just over 90% of them were singletons. Together, the top ten hold less than 5.5% of the sample.

This material consisted of peripheral blood, taken on day 0 of MenACWY control vaccination. The V and J genes are TRBV2 and TRBJ1-4, with the D segment identity uncertain. The sequence derives from an adult in good health. The CDR3 has the sequence CASTLGGNEKLFF. In nucleotides, the sequence is TGTGCCAGCACCCTCGGAGGTAATGAAAAACTGTTTTTT.